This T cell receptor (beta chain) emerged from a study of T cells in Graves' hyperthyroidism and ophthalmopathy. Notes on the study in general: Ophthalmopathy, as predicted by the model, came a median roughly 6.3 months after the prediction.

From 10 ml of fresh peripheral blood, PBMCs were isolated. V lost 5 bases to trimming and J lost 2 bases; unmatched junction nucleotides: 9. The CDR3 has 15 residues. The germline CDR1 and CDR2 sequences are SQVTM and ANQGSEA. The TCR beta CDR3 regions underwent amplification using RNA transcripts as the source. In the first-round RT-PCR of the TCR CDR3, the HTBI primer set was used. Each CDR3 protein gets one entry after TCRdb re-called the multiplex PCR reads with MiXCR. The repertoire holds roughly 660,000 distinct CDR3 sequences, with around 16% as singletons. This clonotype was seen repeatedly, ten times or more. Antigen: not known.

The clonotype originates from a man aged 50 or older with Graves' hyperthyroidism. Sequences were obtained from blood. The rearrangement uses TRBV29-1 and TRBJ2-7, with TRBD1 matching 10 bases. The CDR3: CSVSYPGQGTYEQYF. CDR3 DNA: TGCAGCGTTTCCTACCCGGGACAGGGGACCTACGAGCAGTACTTC.